This T cell receptor (beta chain) was identified in a study of T cells in Graves' hyperthyroidism and ophthalmopathy. Using RNA transcripts as the source, TCR beta CDR3 regions were amplified. Carried out on the TCR CDR3, a first-round RT-PCR used the HTBI primer set. TCRdb re-called the multiplex PCR reads through MiXCR, storing one row per CDR3 protein. Of about 610,000 distinct CDR3 sequences in the sample, approximately 44% were seen once. The CDR3 is 11 residues long, ends included. Germline V lookup: CDR1 DFQATT, CDR2 SNEGSKA (reference sequence). As for this clonotype: Because it lacks the conserved phenylalanine or tryptophan at the end, this CDR3 is likely a read error. Because the CDR3's place on the DNA is in doubt, the DNA is left out and the CDR3 is given as listed by TCRdb.

Uncontrolled infections, other autoimmune diseases, pregnancy or lactation led to exclusion of patients. The J gene is TRBJ2-5, the V gene TRBV20-1; the table gives TRBD1 as D, unverified against the DNA. Sequenced: peripheral blood or thyroid tissue (not recorded which). This receptor was obtained from a woman younger than 30 with Graves' hyperthyroidism. The CDR3 reads CSAPGGQGKNT.